These T cell receptor beta chains were read from a single sample in a study of CD8+CD57+ T cells in acquired aplastic anemia. TCRdb passed the reads through MiXCR, listing each CDR3 protein once. The sample has a few hundred thousand distinct CDR3 sequences, roughly 82% seen once. Sequencing was carried out using sorted CD4+, CD8+, or CD8+CD57+ T cells (not recorded which) from PBMCs. The source of these receptors is a human donor with aplastic anemia. CDR3s include the opening cysteine and the closing phenylalanine or tryptophan. D genes are given only for firm matches. For some rows the clone size is stated as once, few or many, or as a class when expanded; others skip it.

>TRBJ1-6|TRBV4-3|.|TRBD1
CALLSDRGNSPPHF
TGCGCTTTGCTTTCAGACAGGGGCAATTCACCCCCCCACTTT
>TRBJ2-5|TRBV7-9|.|TRBD2
CASSQTSGGETQYF
TGTGCCAGCAGCCAGACTAGCGGGGGAGAGACCCAGTACTTC
>TRBJ1-5|TRBV6-6|.|TRBD1
CASSYDVRTGRTNQPQHF
TGTGCCAGCAGTTATGATGTGCGGACAGGGAGGACCAATCAGCCCCAGCATTTT
>TRBJ2-7|TRBV7-6|.|TRBD1
CASSSGQGNEQYF
TGTGCCAGCAGCTCGGGACAGGGCAACGAGCAGTACTTC
>TRBJ1-5|TRBV7-9|.|.
CASSLGEGRERPQHF
TGTGCCAGCAGCTTAGGGGAAGGCAGGGAGAGGCCCCAGCATTTT
>TRBJ2-1|TRBV7-2|.|TRBD1
CASTQQGGLSGYEQFF
TGTGCCAGCACCCAACAGGGGGGACTTTCTGGATATGAACAGTTCTTC
>TRBJ2-3|TRBV19|.|.
CASSMGFQSNHPQYF
TGTGCCAGCAGTATGGGTTTCCAGAGCAATCATCCGCAGTATTTT
>TRBJ2-3|TRBV5-6|.|.
CASSSPRCPDTQYF
TGTGCCAGCAGCTCCCCTCGATGTCCCGATACGCAGTATTTT
>TRBJ2-5|TRBV20-1|.|.
CSASPQETQYF
TGCAGTGCTAGTCCTCAAGAGACCCAGTACTTC
>TRBJ1-2|TRBV4-3|.|TRBD1
CASSHTGTDYGYTF
TGCGCCAGCAGCCATACAGGGACAGACTATGGCTACACCTTC
>TRBJ2-5|TRBV20-1|few|.
CSARGLMETQYF
TGCAGTGCTAGAGGGTTGATGGAGACCCAGTACTTC
>TRBJ2-7|TRBV20-1|.|TRBD2
CSATGLDYEQYF
TGCAGTGCTACCGGACTAGACTACGAGCAGTACTTC
>TRBJ2-2|TRBV11-3|few|TRBD1
CASSLDLTGVGHAELFF
TGTGCCAGCAGCTTAGATCTGACAGGGGTAGGGCACGCGGAGCTGTTTTTT